This section outlines one T cell receptor (beta chain) sequence together with its context. The germline CDR1 and CDR2 sequences are SNHLY and FYNNEI. This CDR3 comprises 13 residues. Trimming took 6 bases from V and 7 from J, leaving 16 bases between them. This record comes from a study of cytomegalovirus exposure and HLA in healthy donors. Only in-frame clones appear in the TCRdb table, and some are missing; sequencing was by immunoSEQ multiplex PCR. There are around 150,000 clones in the sample; 80% to 90% occur only once, and almost 8% lies in the top ten. The gene calls are TRBV2 and TRBJ2-7, with D perhaps matching TRBD1 (6 bases). This TCR was sampled from a woman younger than 35 in good health and CMV-seropositive. The specimen sequenced was PBMCs. CDR3 sequence reads: CASRKNRDSEQYF. The CDR3 DNA is TGTGCCAGCAGGAAAAACAGGGATTCGGAGCAGTACTTC.